This entry lists 10 T cell receptor beta chains sequenced from one sample in a study of control samples from healthy donors and cancer patients. Produced via immunoSEQ multiplex PCR; TCRdb's table is partial and in-frame only. The sample has 150,000 or so clones, about 93% seen once; the top ten hold approximately 0.7%. Sequencing was performed on blood. These receptors came from a woman aged 25-40 years in good health.

This chain connects TRBV28 to TRBJ1-1; D gene ambiguous. Germline CDR1 reads MDHEN; CDR2 reads SYDVKM. There are 11 residues in the CDR3. Trimming removed 6 bases from V and 11 bases from J, with 13 bases in between. The CDR3 is CASRTPGAAFF. CDR3 DNA: TGTGCCAGCAGGACCCCCGGCGCGGCTTTCTTT.

J is TRBJ1-2 and V is TRBV7-2, with D perhaps matching TRBD1 (5 bases). The CDR3 has 15 amino acids. Germline CDR1 and CDR2: SGHTA and FQGNSA. V lost 1 base and J lost 10, with 19 bases in between. CDR3 bases: TGTGCCAGCAGCTTAGTTACGGCAGGGAGGCCAGCCTACACCTTC. Its protein product is CASSLVTAGRPAYTF.

This clone appeared once. The chain links TRBV19 to TRBJ2-1; 10 nucleotides match TRBD2. V trimming: 4 bases; J trimming: 0 bases; junction bases outside the gene matches: 9. This CDR3 region has 18 residues. Germline CDR1 and CDR2: LNHDA and SQIVND (reference sequence). The CDR3 reads CASSRLAGGGNSYNEQFF. Here the CDR3 DNA reads TGTGCCAGTAGTAGGTTAGCGGGGGGCGGAAACTCCTACAATGAGCAGTTCTTC.

This clone has a single count. The rearrangement links TRBV5-1 to TRBJ2-7, with D maybe TRBD1 (6 bases). CDR3 size: 15 residues. Germline-derived CDR1 and CDR2 are SGHRS and YFSETQ. V was pared by 2 bases and J by 1 base, with 13 bases between. DNA of the CDR3: TGCGCCAGCAGCTTCGGGACAACCATGTCCTACGAGCAGTACTTC. Protein sequence: CASSFGTTMSYEQYF.

The chain couples TRBV9 to TRBJ2-1; 8 bases agree with TRBD2. The ends lost 0 bases at V and 7 bases at J; junction bases unmatched: 9. The length of the CDR3 is 16 residues. From germline, CDR1 is SGDLS and CDR2 YYNGEE. The CDR3 nucleotides read TGTGCCAGCAGCGTAGCCAGCGGGGGCCTCGGGAATGAGCAGTTCTTC. Its protein is CASSVASGGLGNEQFF.

This clone was observed a single time. The J gene is TRBJ2-3, the V gene TRBV3-1 (or the pseudogene TRBV3-2); TRBD2 might be the D (5 bases). The length of the CDR3 is 13 residues. V was cut by 4 bases and J by 5 bases, with 10 bases left in between. Germline-derived CDR1 and CDR2 are LGHDT and YNNKEL (reference sequence). CDR3 bases: TGTGCCAGCAGCCGCGGAGGACGAGATACGCAGTATTTT. Encoded protein: CASSRGGRDTQYF.

The V and J genes are TRBV5-4 and TRBJ2-1, with TRBD2 matching over 9 bases. The CDR3 sequence is 17 residues long. The V gene end was trimmed by 2 bases and the J gene end by 3 bases; junction bases not matched to a gene: 9. In germline, CDR1 is SGHNT, CDR2 YYREEE (reference sequence). CDR3 nucleotide sequence: TGTGCCAGCAGCTTTGATTTGAGCGGGAGGTTCTACAATGAGCAGTTCTTC. Amino acids: CASSFDLSGRFYNEQFF.

The genes are TRBV6-6 and TRBJ2-1; possible D gene TRBD2, 7 bases. This CDR3 contains 13 residues. Germline V gene sequence: CDR1 MNHNY, CDR2 SVGAGI (reference sequence). The CDR3 is CVEGGSSYNEQFF. The CDR3 DNA reads as TGTGTGGAGGGGGGGAGCTCCTACAATGAGCAGTTCTTC.

DNA for the CDR3: TGCGCCAGCAGCCAAGCCGGACAGGCAGACTACGAGCAGTACTTC. Translated, it gives CASSQAGQADYEQYF. The chain carries TRBV4-1 and TRBJ2-7; 7 nucleotides agree with TRBD1. V lost 1 base and J lost 3; bases outside the gene matches: 6. Germline assignment: CDR1 MGHRA and CDR2 YSYEKL. The CDR3 is made up of 15 amino acids.

The chain uses TRBV7-9 and TRBJ1-2; 7 nucleotides align to TRBD1. V gave up 0 bases and J gave up 4 bases; unmatched junction bases: 5. The germline V gene has CDR1 SEHNR and CDR2 FQNEAQ (reference sequence). The length of the CDR3 is 15 residues. The CDR3 region is CASSLARGQLYGYTF. The CDR3 coding sequence is TGTGCCAGCAGCTTAGCGAGGGGACAGCTCTATGGCTACACCTTC.